Listed here are 26 T cell receptor beta chains from one sample, sequenced in a study of blood T cells in healthy people across ages. A sample-barcoded 5' primer and a J-beta primer mix were used in a second PCR of roughly 6 to 11 cycles. TCRdb re-called the 5' RACE reads through MiXCR, storing one row per CDR3 protein. This table holds approximately 830,000 distinct CDR3 sequences, approximately 65% found once. The sample taken for sequencing was blood. The receptors here all came from a man aged 25 to 40 in good health.

This rearrangement joins TRBV28 to TRBJ2-7; 8 bases fit TRBD1. V lost 2 bases, J lost 6 bases, and 6 bases stayed unmatched. The CDR3 extends over 14 amino acids. Germline CDR1 reads MDHEN; CDR2 reads SYDVKM. CDR3 loop: CASSLARGLLEQYF. The CDR3 coding sequence is TGTGCCAGCAGTTTAGCCAGGGGGCTCCTCGAGCAGTACTTC.

The chain has TRBV13 and TRBJ2-4, with 8 bases identical to TRBD1. The J call is in doubt because the DNA end fits TRBJ2-7 better. Germline V gene lookup returns CDR1 PRHDT and CDR2 FYEKMQ (reference sequence). The CDR3 has 15 amino acids. The CDR3 loop reads CASSSRRDRRYEQYF. CDR3 nucleotides: TGTGCCAGCAGCTCCCGAAGGGACAGGAGATACGAGCAGTACTTC.

The chain couples TRBV7-9 to TRBJ2-3, with D possibly matching TRBD1 (6 bases). The CDR3 runs 15 residues. The V gene's germline CDR1 is SEHNR and CDR2 FQNEAQ (reference sequence). V gave up 7 bases and J gave up 6 bases, with 20 bases separating them. In nucleotides, the CDR3 is TGTGCCAGCAACACAACAGGGCCAGCAGCGGATACGCAGTATTTT. Translating it yields CASNTTGPAADTQYF.

This rearrangement joins TRBV20-1 to TRBJ1-2, with D perhaps matching TRBD1 (5 bases). The CDR3 is made up of 12 amino acids. The germline V gene has CDR1 DFQATT and CDR2 SNEGSKA (reference sequence). Trimming shortened V by 4 bases and J by 4 bases, and 10 bases separated the two germline ends. CDR3 residues: CSATGLGYGYTF. CDR3 in DNA: TGCAGTGCTACAGGGTTAGGCTATGGCTACACCTTC.

This chain uses TRBV12-3 or TRBV12-4 with TRBJ2-5, with D perhaps assigned TRBD1 or TRBD2 (5 bases each). The CDR3 length is 14 residues. V lost 4 bases and J 2 bases, leaving 11 bases between the germline ends. CDR3 nucleotides: TGTGCCAGCAGTTCAATGAGGGGACAAGAGACCCAGTACTTC. The encoded protein is CASSSMRGQETQYF.

In this sample, this clonotype turned up a few times. The chain combines TRBV3-1 with TRBJ1-1, with D possibly matching TRBD1 (6 bases). This CDR3 has 13 amino acids. CDR1 and CDR2 (germline): LGHDT, YNNKEL (reference sequence). Trimming removed 4 bases at V and 0 bases at J, with 6 bases between. This chain's CDR3 is CASSRTVNTEAFF. The CDR3 DNA follows: TGTGCCAGCAGCCGGACAGTGAACACTGAAGCTTTCTTT.

V and J are TRBV12-3 or TRBV12-4 and TRBJ1-1, with 7 bases that match TRBD1. With V trimmed by 5 bases and J by 3 bases, 6 bases remained unmatched. The CDR3 totals 14 residues. The CDR3 reads CASSAQQGHTEAFF. In nucleotides, the CDR3 is TGTGCCAGCAGTGCCCAACAGGGGCACACTGAAGCTTTCTTT.

The chain has TRBV6-6 and TRBJ1-1; D unresolved. Germline CDR1 is MNHNY and CDR2 is SVGAGI (reference sequence). This CDR3 region has 13 residues. V dropped 7 bases and J dropped 2 bases, with 11 bases sitting between them. Here the CDR3 reads CASTTTGNTEAFF. The CDR3 DNA reads TGTGCCAGCACCACTACTGGTAACACTGAAGCTTTCTTT.

The chain links TRBV7-2 to TRBJ2-3; 14 bases match TRBD2. Trimming removed 5 bases from V and 6 bases from J; junction bases left unmatched: 7. Per the germline V gene, CDR1 is SGHTA and CDR2 is FQGNSA. CDR3 length equals 16 residues. CDR3 loop: CASSTGLAGGSDTQYF. The CDR3 DNA is TGTGCCAGCAGCACCGGACTAGCGGGGGGTTCCGATACGCAGTATTTT.

This clonotype has more than one count but fewer than ten. V gene TRBV5-1 combines with J gene TRBJ2-1; D is perhaps TRBD1 (6 bases). The germline V gene encodes CDR1 SGHRS and CDR2 YFSETQ. This CDR3 region has 13 residues. Trimming left V 0 bases short and J 9 bases short, with 10 bases between. Written as DNA, the CDR3 is TGCGCCAGCAGCTTGGCCAGGGGTGGTGAGCAGTTCTTC. Translation: CASSLARGGEQFF.

This chain joins TRBV5-1 and TRBJ1-6; 7 bases agree with TRBD1. The junction had 11 bases not matched to a gene; V was cut back by 4 bases and J by 7 bases. Per the germline V gene, CDR1 is SGHRS and CDR2 is YFSETQ. The CDR3 extends over 16 amino acids. In DNA, the CDR3 is TGCGCCAGCAGCCACCGACGGGACAGCCCCAATTCACCCCTCCACTTT. Amino acids: CASSHRRDSPNSPLHF.

V and J are TRBV12-3 or TRBV12-4 and TRBJ2-2; maybe TRBD2 (7 bases). This CDR3 contains 15 residues. V was pared by 3 bases and J by 7 bases, with 15 bases between. For the CDR3, the DNA is TGTGCCAGCAGTTTTAGGGGGGGGGCAGTCGGGGAGCTGTTTTTT. It encodes CASSFRGGAVGELFF.

This clonotype is a singleton in its sample. As DNA, the CDR3 is TGTGCCAGCACCGACCATTCCCGCTCCTACGAGCAGTACTTC. Translation: CASTDHSRSYEQYF. This sequence joins TRBV28 and TRBJ2-7; D gene ambiguous. V gave up 7 bases and J gave up 0 bases, with 13 bases separating them. The CDR3 runs 14 residues. Germline V CDR1 and CDR2: MDHEN, SYDVKM.

In this sample, this clonotype turned up once. The chain links TRBV10-3 to TRBJ2-7, with D maybe TRBD2 (5 bases). The DNA matches TRBJ2-5 better at its end, which makes the J call doubtful. CDR3 length equals 11 residues. Germline-derived CDR1 and CDR2 are ENHRY and SYGVKD. For the CDR3, the DNA is TGTGCCATCGGACTTCGGGAGACCCAGTACTTC. Translation gives CAIGLRETQYF.

This clonotype was counted between two and nine times. The rearrangement joins TRBV7-9 to TRBJ1-2; weak D call: TRBD1 (6 bases). The CDR3 loop spans 12 amino acids. The V end was cut by 4 bases, the J end by 5 bases, with 8 bases between. Per germline, CDR1 SEHNR and CDR2 FQNEAQ (reference sequence). In DNA, the CDR3 is TGTGCCAGCAGCTGGACAGCTTATGGCTACACCTTC. Residues: CASSWTAYGYTF.

The chain employs TRBV7-2 and TRBJ2-1, with 7 bases matching TRBD2. This CDR3 comprises 13 residues. V gave up 5 bases and J gave up 5 bases; unmatched junction bases: 3. Germline CDR1 and CDR2: SGHTA and FQGNSA. The CDR3 DNA reads TGTGCCAGCAGCGGGGACTATGACAATGAGCAGTTCTTC. This codes for CASSGDYDNEQFF.

This clonotype was recorded a few times. This rearrangement joins TRBV19 to TRBJ2-1, with a weak D call TRBD1 (5 bases). Looked up from germline, CDR1 is LNHDA and CDR2 is SQIVND (reference sequence). V shed 3 bases and J shed 9 bases, with 9 bases lying between them. The CDR3 is made up of 12 amino acids. The CDR3 DNA is TGTGCCAGTAGTATTGCAGGGCTTGAGCAGTTCTTC. It codes for CASSIAGLEQFF.

The rearrangement links TRBV18 to TRBJ2-7; no clear D gene. Germline V gives CDR1 KGHSH, CDR2 LQKENI. This CDR3 has 14 residues. V lost 2 bases and J 0 bases, leaving 8 bases between the germline ends. In DNA, the CDR3 is TGTGCCAGCTCACCAGGGATGCCCTCCTACGAGCAGTACTTC. It encodes CASSPGMPSYEQYF.

The gene calls are TRBV10-3 and TRBJ2-3; D gene unclear. V was cut by 4 bases and J by 2 bases, with 7 bases left in between. Germline CDR1 ENHRY, CDR2 SYGVKD. The CDR3 spans 13 residues. As DNA, the CDR3 is TGTGCCATCAGTGCGCGGTACACAGATACGCAGTATTTT. Amino acids: CAISARYTDTQYF.

There are a few counts of this clonotype. The chain joins TRBV5-1 to TRBJ2-7; TRBD2 aligns across 13 bases. Germline loops: CDR1 SGHRS, CDR2 YFSETQ. The length of the CDR3 is 13 residues. After removal of 5 bases from V and 7 bases from J, the junction contained 3 bases not matched to a gene. The CDR3 DNA follows: TGCGCCAGCAGACTAGCGGGGGGGCAGGAGCAGTACTTC. The encoded protein is CASRLAGGQEQYF. Full variable domain (outside the CDR3, taken from reference TRBV5-1 and TRBJ2-7): KAGVTQTPRYLIKTRGQQVTLSCSPISGHRSVSWYQQTPGQGLQFLFEYFSETQRNKGNFPGRFSGRQFSNSRSEMNVSTLELGDSALYLCASRLAGGQEQYFGPGTRLTVT.

V is TRBV20-1 and J is TRBJ2-3; 8 bases line up with TRBD2. The CDR3 is 14 residues long. CDR1 DFQATT and CDR2 SNEGSKA come from the germline V gene (reference sequence). V shed 5 bases, J shed 0 bases, and the junction held 4 bases outside the gene matches. CDR3 amino acids: CSAPRGGSTDTQYF. In DNA form, the CDR3 reads TGCAGTGCTCCACGCGGGGGGAGCACAGATACGCAGTATTTT.

This clonotype was observed a handful of times. The rearrangement uses TRBV10-2 and TRBJ2-1, with D maybe TRBD2 (6 bases). The germline V and J ends were trimmed by 5 bases and 4 bases, with 12 bases remaining between them. Germline loops: CDR1 WSHSY, CDR2 SAAADI. CDR3 length equals 14 residues. CDR3 protein: CASSPGRGYNEQFF. The CDR3 nucleotides are TGCGCCAGCAGTCCCGGGCGGGGATACAATGAGCAGTTCTTC.

This clonotype was detected a few times. The chain combines TRBV20-1 with TRBJ1-3; tentatively, D is TRBD1 (6 bases). V was cut by 0 bases and J by 8 bases, with 17 bases left in between. The germline V gene has CDR1 DFQATT and CDR2 SNEGSKA (reference sequence). This CDR3 has 15 residues. The CDR3 DNA sequence: TGCAGTGCTAGAGATGGGGGGGGCTTGCGAGACACCATATATTTT. Residues: CSARDGGGLRDTIYF.

V is TRBV7-2 and J is TRBJ2-3, with 9 bases aligning to TRBD2. This CDR3 is 17 amino acids long. After removal of 0 bases from V and 2 bases from J, the junction contained 6 bases not matched to a gene. The V gene's germline CDR1 is SGHTA and CDR2 FQGNSA. CDR3 nucleotide sequence: TGTGCCAGCAGCTTAGCGTTGGGCGGGGGGGCCACAGATACGCAGTATTTT. This encodes CASSLALGGGATDTQYF.

This chain uses TRBV4-3 with TRBJ2-3, with no clear D. Trimming stripped 0 bases from V and 2 bases from J, with 12 bases between. The CDR3 loop spans 16 amino acids. Germline V gene sequence: CDR1 LGHNA, CDR2 YSLEER. CDR3 region: CASSQDSAGHTDTQYF. The CDR3, as DNA: TGCGCCAGCAGCCAAGATTCGGCCGGGCACACAGATACGCAGTATTTT.

The chain has TRBV20-1 and TRBJ2-7, with D perhaps assigned TRBD1 or TRBD2 (6 bases each). The CDR3 sequence is 15 residues long. Germline values: CDR1 DFQATT, CDR2 SNEGSKA (reference sequence). Trimming removed 5 bases from V and 3 bases from J, with 20 bases in between. For the CDR3, the DNA is TGCAGTGCTCCCAAATCGGTGGGGGGCCGCTACGAGCAGTACTTC. Translated: CSAPKSVGGRYEQYF.